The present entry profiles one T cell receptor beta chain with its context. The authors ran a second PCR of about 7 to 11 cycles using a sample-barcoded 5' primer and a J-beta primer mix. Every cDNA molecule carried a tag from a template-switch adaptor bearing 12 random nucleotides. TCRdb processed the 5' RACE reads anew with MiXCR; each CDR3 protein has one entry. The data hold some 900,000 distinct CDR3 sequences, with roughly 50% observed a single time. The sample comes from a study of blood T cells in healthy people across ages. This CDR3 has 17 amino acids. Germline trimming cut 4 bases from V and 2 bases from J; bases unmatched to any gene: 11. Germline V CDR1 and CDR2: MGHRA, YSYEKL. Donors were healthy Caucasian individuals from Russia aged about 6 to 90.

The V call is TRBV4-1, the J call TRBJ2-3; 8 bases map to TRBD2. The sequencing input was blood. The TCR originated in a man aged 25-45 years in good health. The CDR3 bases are TGCGCCAGCAGCCGAACCGTGGATAGCGGGGACACAGATACGCAGTATTTT. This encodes CASSRTVDSGDTDTQYF.